This TCR beta chain stems from a study of shared clonotypes between healthy human individuals. A note on this clone: Its antigen is not identified.

Every one of the donors was a Caucasian adult that lived in Nashville, Tennessee. Unsorted samples relied on roughly 99 million PBMCs, which served as the source of genomic DNA. In the source study's methods: Sequence data from immunoSEQ were junction-only and lacked quality scores; consequently, filtering differed. The table came from immunoSEQ multiplex PCR; TCRdb's copy has only in-frame clones and leaves some out. V and J calls plus clone size are reproduced from that table; the DNA served to infer D and trimming. Of fewer than 500,000 clones listed, over 60% were seen once; the top ten hold about an eighth. The germline gives CDR1 SNHLY, CDR2 FYNNEI. With V trimmed by 5 bases and J by 1 base, 7 bases remained unmatched. There are 15 residues in the CDR3. Study results and caveats: The donor pool, a small one, limited the genetic and exposure-history diversity represented.

The chain uses TRBV2 and TRBJ2-7, with TRBD1 matching over 8 bases. The receptor was isolated from a woman aged 40 to 50 in good health. Some clones in this sample may be carry-over from other donors' samples. Sample: PBMCs. In DNA, the CDR3 is TGTGCCAGCAGTCACAGGACAGGGACATCCTACGAGCAGTACTTC. Translated, it gives CASSHRTGTSYEQYF.